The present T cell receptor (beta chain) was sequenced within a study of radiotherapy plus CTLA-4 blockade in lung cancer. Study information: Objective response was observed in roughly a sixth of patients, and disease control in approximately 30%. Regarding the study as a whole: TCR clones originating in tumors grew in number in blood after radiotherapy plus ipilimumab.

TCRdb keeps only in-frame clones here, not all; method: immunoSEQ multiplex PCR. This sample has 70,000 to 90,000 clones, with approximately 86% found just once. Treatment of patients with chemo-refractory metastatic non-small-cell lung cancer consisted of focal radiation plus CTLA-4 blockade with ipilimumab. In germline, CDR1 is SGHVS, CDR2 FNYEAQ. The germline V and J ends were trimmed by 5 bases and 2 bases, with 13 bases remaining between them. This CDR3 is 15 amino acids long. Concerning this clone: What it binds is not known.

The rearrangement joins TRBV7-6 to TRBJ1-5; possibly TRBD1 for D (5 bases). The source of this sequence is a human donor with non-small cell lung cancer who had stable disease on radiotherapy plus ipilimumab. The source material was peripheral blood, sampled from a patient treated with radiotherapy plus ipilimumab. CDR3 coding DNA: TGTGCCAGCAGCCCTTGGGGCGACGGCAATCAGCCCCAGCATTTT. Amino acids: CASSPWGDGNQPQHF.